This entry lists 21 T cell receptor beta chains sequenced from one sample in a study of beta chain features in type 1 diabetes (dated by TCRdb to the late 2010s). Library prep was done by the immunoSEQ multiplex PCR assay. The entire amount of isolated RNA was reverse transcribed using the High Capacity cDNA Reverse Transcription Kit, so the sequenced TCRB transcripts were expressed ones. TCRdb provides this immuneACCESS table in a form limited to in-frame rearrangements. Some clones are lacking; in checked studies, under half of them reflect an unresolved V gene, and why the rest are absent is not known. Recorded for this sample are 250,000 to 300,000 clones; about 8% of them occurred a single time. The ten largest account for more than 0.9% of the sample. Sample: central memory CD4+ T cells from blood. These receptors were taken from a young woman in good health.

J is TRBJ2-3 and V is TRBV5-6; D is perhaps TRBD2 (6 bases). The V end lost 0 bases, the J end lost 8 bases, and 16 bases lay between the germline ends. Germline-derived CDR1 and CDR2 are SGHDT and YYEEEE. The CDR3 contains 15 residues. In nucleotides, the CDR3 is TGTGCCAGCAGCTTGGTGCATGCTTACGGGGGTACGCAGTATTTT. Protein sequence: CASSLVHAYGGTQYF.

The chain carries TRBV20-1 and TRBJ2-3, with a tentative D call TRBD1 (5 bases). Looked up from germline, CDR1 is DFQATT and CDR2 is SNEGSKA (reference sequence). The CDR3 extends over 11 amino acids. Trimming stripped 2 bases from V and 12 bases from J, with 12 bases between. In nucleotides, the CDR3 is TGCAGTGCTAGAAAAGACAGATACCAGTATTTT. It specifies CSARKDRYQYF.

This clone has a handful of counts. This chain joins TRBV5-1 and TRBJ1-4; D is possibly TRBD1 (5 bases). The V gene lost 5 bases and the J gene lost 13 bases, with 21 bases spanning the gap. CDR1 and CDR2 from the germline V gene are SGHRS and YFSETQ. The CDR3 length is 14 residues. In nucleotides, the CDR3 is TGCGCCAGCAGACTAGGGGCCGCTGAAACAGTACTGTTTTTT. Its protein is CASRLGAAETVLFF.

The DNA of the CDR3 is TGTGCCAGCAGCTCAGGCTTAGGCATGAAGGACTACAATGAGCAGTTCTTC. It is translated as CASSSGLGMKDYNEQFF. The rearrangement links TRBV7-2 to TRBJ2-1; D gene ambiguous. The CDR3 covers 17 residues. CDR1 SGHTA and CDR2 FQGNSA come from the germline V gene. The V end lost 4 bases, the J end lost 3 bases, and 19 bases lay between the germline ends.

This clone came up a few times. Written as DNA, the CDR3 is TGTGCCAGCGGGACATACACTGAAGCTTTCTTT. The encoded protein is CASGTYTEAFF. This sequence joins TRBV2 and TRBJ1-1; a possible D gene is TRBD1 (6 bases). V lost 8 bases, J lost 3 bases, and 7 bases lay in between. CDR1 SNHLY and CDR2 FYNNEI come from the germline V gene. The CDR3 is 11 residues long.

The sample holds many counts of this clone. The chain combines TRBV7-6 with TRBJ2-3; 7 bases are a match to TRBD1. Trimming cost V 1 base and J 8 bases; bases outside gene matches: 6. Germline V gene lookup returns CDR1 SGHVS and CDR2 FNYEAQ. This CDR3 comprises 14 residues. The CDR3 is CASSLEGAKGTQYF. The CDR3 bases are TGTGCCAGCAGCTTAGAGGGGGCGAAGGGTACGCAGTATTTT.

This clone occurred many times. The chain recombines TRBV6-6 with TRBJ2-3, with unresolved D. The CDR3 contains 14 residues. Trimming cost V 10 bases and J 3 bases, with 17 bases left between them. CDR1 MNHNY and CDR2 SVGAGI come from the germline V gene (reference sequence). For the CDR3, the DNA is TGTGCCACCTCAGGACCGTCCCGTACAGATACGCAGTATTTT. This encodes CATSGPSRTDTQYF.

This clone was seen ten or more times. CDR3 in DNA: TGTGCCAGCAGCTCAGGGGGCTCTGGGGCCAACGTCCTGACTTTC. Translation gives CASSSGGSGANVLTF. The chain carries TRBV28 and TRBJ2-6; 7 bases line up with TRBD1. CDR1 is MDHEN and CDR2 is SYDVKM in the germline V gene. CDR3 size: 15 residues. V trimming: 6 bases; J trimming: 0 bases; junction bases outside the gene matches: 2.

The CDR3 nucleotides are TGTGCCAGCACCCCTGCGGAGACTGAAGCTTTCTTT. It specifies CASTPAETEAFF. The chain recombines TRBV28 with TRBJ1-1, with D hard to call. The germline V and J ends were trimmed by 7 bases and 5 bases, with 11 bases remaining between them. CDR3 size: 12 residues. Per the germline V gene, CDR1 is MDHEN and CDR2 is SYDVKM. Based on the CDR3 plus reference TRBV28 and TRBJ1-1, the full variable domain is DVKVTQSSRYLVKRTGEKVFLECVQDMDHENMFWYRQDPGLGLRLIYFSYDVKMKEKGDIPEGYSVSREKKERFSLILESASTNQTSMYLCASTPAETEAFFGQGTRLTVV.

This clone was seen at least ten times. This sequence joins TRBV28 and TRBJ2-1; D is perhaps TRBD2 (5 bases). The CDR3 has 10 amino acids. V lost 10 bases, J lost 8 bases, and 9 bases lay in between. The germline CDR1 and CDR2 sequences are MDHEN and SYDVKM. In DNA form, the CDR3 reads TGTGCCACGGGAATCTATGAGCAGTTCTTC. It translates to CATGIYEQFF.

The chain couples TRBV7-2 to TRBJ2-4, with TRBD2 matching over 10 bases. J was trimmed by 9 bases and V by 5 bases; bases with no gene match: 7. The CDR3 covers 14 residues. Germline CDR1 SGHTA, CDR2 FQGNSA. CDR3 sequence: CASSTAGGQGIQYF. CDR3 in DNA: TGTGCCAGCAGCACAGCGGGGGGGCAGGGCATTCAGTACTTC.

This clone came up many times. The chain employs TRBV2 and TRBJ2-3, with D tentatively TRBD1 or TRBD2 (5 bases each). CDR1 SNHLY and CDR2 FYNNEI come from the germline V gene. V was shortened by 6 bases and J by 6 bases, with 13 bases between the two germline ends. The CDR3 totals 13 residues. The CDR3 bases are TGTGCCAGCAGAATGAGGGGTTCCGATACGCAGTATTTT. Its protein is CASRMRGSDTQYF.

This rearrangement joins TRBV5-8 to TRBJ1-1, with a possible D match to TRBD1 (5 bases). The V and J ends lost 4 bases and 6 bases respectively, with 13 bases between them. The CDR3 sequence is 13 residues long. The V gene's germline CDR1 is SGHTS and CDR2 YDEGEE. CDR3 in DNA: TGTGCCAGCAGCCCCCGACGGGGGTCTGAAGCTTTCTTT. Residues: CASSPRRGSEAFF.

The chain links TRBV18 to TRBJ2-2, with D perhaps matching TRBD2 (5 bases). The V and J ends lost 2 bases and 2 bases respectively, with 9 bases between them. The CDR3 contains 15 residues. Germline-derived CDR1 and CDR2 are KGHSH and LQKENI. Written as DNA, the CDR3 is TGTGCCAGCTCACCATACACTAGAAACACCGGGGAGCTGTTTTTT. Protein: CASSPYTRNTGELFF.

The gene calls are TRBV5-1 and TRBJ1-1; D call uncertain. Germline loops: CDR1 SGHRS, CDR2 YFSETQ. The CDR3 spans 14 residues. The V end was cut by 4 bases, the J end by 1 base, with 11 bases between. The CDR3 is CASSGTAGNTEAFF. As DNA, the CDR3 is TGCGCCAGCAGCGGAACTGCAGGGAACACTGAAGCTTTCTTT.

The V gene is TRBV15, the J gene TRBJ2-3; 8 bases line up with TRBD1. Germline CDR1 and CDR2: LNHNV and YYDKDF (reference sequence). V shed 1 base and J 0 bases; nucleotides not matched to a gene: 6. This CDR3 comprises 17 residues. The CDR3, as DNA: TGTGCCACCAGCAGAGCCATGGGGACAGGTAGCACAGATACGCAGTATTTT. This codes for CATSRAMGTGSTDTQYF.

The J gene is TRBJ1-3, the V gene TRBV5-1; unclear D gene. From germline, CDR1 is SGHRS and CDR2 YFSETQ. V gave up 2 bases and J gave up 0 bases, with 9 bases separating them. This CDR3 region has 15 residues. In DNA, the CDR3 is TGCGCCAGCAGCTTTGACGGAACCTCTGGAAACACCATATATTTT. Protein: CASSFDGTSGNTIYF.

V is TRBV5-1 and J is TRBJ1-1; 10 bases match TRBD1. The germline gives CDR1 SGHRS, CDR2 YFSETQ. The CDR3 has 14 amino acids. The J segment lost 3 bases and the V segment lost 4 bases, leaving 3 bases of the junction unmatched. The CDR3 DNA sequence: TGCGCCAGCAGCGGACAGGGGGTCGACACTGAAGCTTTCTTT. It translates to CASSGQGVDTEAFF.

The chain employs TRBV19 and TRBJ2-1, with D perhaps matching TRBD2 (7 bases). V lost 3 bases to trimming and J lost 10 bases, with 13 bases between them. Germline V gene sequence: CDR1 LNHDA, CDR2 SQIVND (reference sequence). CDR3 length: 13 residues. CDR3 in amino acids: CASSMGGAREQFF. DNA of the CDR3: TGTGCCAGTAGTATGGGGGGGGCTCGAGAGCAGTTCTTC.

This clone was observed a few times. The genes are TRBV7-2 and TRBJ2-5; TRBD2 agrees at 8 bases. Per germline, CDR1 SGHTA and CDR2 FQGNSA. The CDR3 is made up of 13 amino acids. V shed 4 bases and J 9 bases; nucleotides not matched to a gene: 7. The CDR3 coding sequence is TGTGCCAGCAGCTCCCCGGGAGGGTCCGCCCAGTACTTC. This encodes CASSSPGGSAQYF.

This clone was picked up a small number of times. The V gene is TRBV6-5, the J gene TRBJ2-2; 9 nucleotides line up with TRBD1. Germline values: CDR1 MNHEY, CDR2 SVGAGI. Trimming cost V 0 bases and J 6 bases; bases outside gene matches: 5. This CDR3 region has 16 residues. CDR3 region: CASSYSIGTGPGELFF. As DNA, the CDR3 is TGTGCCAGCAGTTACTCTATCGGGACAGGGCCCGGGGAGCTGTTTTTT.